This TCR beta chain was identified during a study of shared clonotypes between healthy human individuals. Trimming left V 4 bases short and J 3 bases short, with 14 bases between. Germline CDR1 SGHRS, CDR2 YFSETQ. This CDR3 has 14 amino acids. Subsets obtained from CD4+ cells comprised CD45RA+ naive and CD45RA-negative memory cells. Measured with immunoSEQ multiplex PCR; TCRdb has only the in-frame clones, and not every one. The sample holds a few million clones; approximately 93% are singletons and the top ten take roughly 0.36%. This chain joins TRBV5-1 and TRBJ2-7, with D maybe TRBD2 (5 bases). The sample consisted of naive CD4+ T cells from PBMCs. Subset noted: CD45RA+ positively selected. This receptor was identified in a man aged 18 to 29 in good health. Some clones in this sample may be carry-over from other donors' samples. The CDR3 region has the DNA TGCGCCAGCAGCGCCGACACCGGGAACTACGAGCAGTACTTC. Residues: CASSADTGNYEQYF.